One and the same sample provided the 20 T cell receptor beta chains below, sequenced in a study of OX40 agonist ivuxolimab in advanced cancers. Produced via immunoSEQ multiplex PCR; TCRdb's table is partial and in-frame only. The repertoire holds some 18,000 clones, around 84% seen once, with 12% to 15% in the top ten. The material sequenced was CD4+ or CD8+ T cells sorted from blood, taken in a trial of the OX40 agonist ivuxolimab. These receptors all come from an adult with an advanced solid tumor such as melanoma, head and neck, liver or kidney cancer.

The rearrangement uses TRBV7-5 and TRBJ2-1; the tabulated D call, TRBD2, remains unverified against the DNA. TRBV7-5 represents a pseudogene. The length of the CDR3 is 17 residues. In DNA, the CDR3 is TGTGTCAGAAGCTTAGCCATCGGAGCGGGAGAAATCAATGAGCAGTTCTTC. This encodes CVRSLAIGAGEINEQFF.

This chain links TRBV5-6 with TRBJ2-5; D is unclear. The CDR3 is made up of 14 amino acids. Trimming cost V 7 bases and J 6 bases, with 19 bases left between them. The germline CDR1 and CDR2 sequences are SGHDT and YYEEEE. The CDR3 DNA is TGTGCCAGCTCCTCCACCCTGGCTATCCAGACCCAGTACTTC. The encoded protein is CASSSTLAIQTQYF. The full variable domain, completed using reference TRBV5-6 and TRBJ2-5, is DAGVTQSPTHLIKTRGQQVTLRCSPKSGHDTVSWYQQALGQGPQFIFQYYEEEERQRGNFPDRFSGHQFPNYSSELNVNALLLGDSALYLCASSSTLAIQTQYFGPGTRLLVL.

The chain has TRBV5-1 and TRBJ2-2; 7 nucleotides match TRBD1. Germline V gene lookup returns CDR1 SGHRS and CDR2 YFSETQ. V lost 2 bases and J lost 6; bases outside the gene matches: 7. CDR3 length: 15 amino acids. CDR3 sequence (DNA): TGCGCCAGCAGCTTCCAGGGGGAAGGATCCGGGGAGCTGTTTTTT. It specifies CASSFQGEGSGELFF.

The V gene is TRBV28, the J gene TRBJ2-3; D not resolved. Germline V gives CDR1 MDHEN, CDR2 SYDVKM. The length of the CDR3 is 13 residues. Trimming took 10 bases from V and 5 from J, leaving 16 bases between them. The CDR3 loop is CATTYASGDTQYF. CDR3 DNA sequence: TGTGCCACCACTTACGCGTCGGGAGATACGCAGTATTTT.

The chain links TRBV6-5 to TRBJ2-3, with 7 bases matching TRBD1. The CDR3 is 13 amino acids. Germline V gene lookup returns CDR1 MNHEY and CDR2 SVGAGI. Trimming removed 2 bases from V and 6 bases from J; junction bases left unmatched: 2. The CDR3 region has the DNA TGTGCCAGCAGTTACCTCAGGGGGGATACGCAGTATTTT. Residues: CASSYLRGDTQYF.

The chain recombines TRBV5-1 with TRBJ2-7; the match to TRBD1 covers 7 bases. J gave up 3 bases and V 4 bases, and 4 bases lay outside the gene matches. Germline V CDR1 and CDR2: SGHRS, YFSETQ. This CDR3 has 13 amino acids. In DNA, the CDR3 is TGCGCCAGCAGCACGGGACAGAACTACGAGCAGTACTTC. Protein product: CASSTGQNYEQYF.

The chain uses TRBV4-1 and TRBJ1-5; TRBD1 is a possible D gene (6 bases). This CDR3 contains 15 residues. The ends were cut back, 4 bases at V and 2 bases at J, with 12 bases in the middle. From germline, CDR1 is MGHRA and CDR2 YSYEKL. The CDR3 is CASSRTGNGNQPQHF. The CDR3 region has the DNA TGCGCCAGCAGCCGCACAGGGAATGGCAATCAGCCCCAGCATTTT.

The chain links TRBV6-1 to TRBJ2-3; TRBD2 agrees at 7 bases. V lost 2 bases, J lost 0 bases, and 11 bases stayed unmatched. The CDR3 consists of 18 residues. Germline CDR1 reads MNHNS; CDR2 reads SASEGT. Here the CDR3 DNA reads TGTGCCAGCAGTGAATTAGAAACTAGCGAACCTAGCACAGATACGCAGTATTTT. Its translation is CASSELETSEPSTDTQYF.

V is TRBV30 and J is TRBJ2-1, with 10 bases aligning to TRBD1. CDR1 GTSNPN and CDR2 SVGIG come from the germline V gene (reference sequence). This CDR3 contains 15 residues. The ends lost 2 bases at V and 5 bases at J; junction bases unmatched: 6. The CDR3 nucleotides are TGTGCCTGGAGTCGCGGACAGGGGGGCCACAATGAGCAGTTCTTC. Amino acid sequence: CAWSRGQGGHNEQFF. The full variable domain, with the rest looked up from reference TRBV30 and TRBJ2-1, is SQTIHQWPATLVQPVGSPLSLECTVEGTSNPNLYWYRQAAGRGLQLLFYSVGIGQISSEVPQNLSASRPQDRQFILSSKKLLLSDSGFYLCAWSRGQGGHNEQFFGPGTRLTVL.

The sample holds one count of this clone. The chain recombines TRBV7-9 with TRBJ2-7; no clear D. The CDR3 length is 13 residues. V lost 8 bases to trimming and J lost 9 bases, with 20 bases between them. Looked up from germline, CDR1 is SEHNR and CDR2 is FQNEAQ (reference sequence). The CDR3, as DNA: TGTGCCAGCGGACCTGGGTCCAGACCCGGGCAGTACTTC. Its protein product is CASGPGSRPGQYF.

The chain employs TRBV28 and TRBJ1-5, with a tentative D call TRBD1 (6 bases). V was clipped by 3 bases and J by 5 bases, with 20 bases between them. The length of the CDR3 is 17 residues. The germline gives CDR1 MDHEN, CDR2 SYDVKM. The CDR3 is CASSLDLAAGGHQPQHF. The CDR3 DNA reads as TGTGCCAGCAGTTTGGATCTGGCGGCGGGGGGGCATCAGCCCCAGCATTTT.

This clone was seen a single time. The rearrangement uses TRBV15 and TRBJ2-1; D not certain. Germline values: CDR1 LNHNV, CDR2 YYDKDF (reference sequence). The CDR3 contains 14 residues. Trimming cost V 6 bases and J 9 bases, with 18 bases left between them. The CDR3, as DNA: TGTGCCACCAGTAGACCGGGCTCCTCGAGTGAGCAGTTCTTC. Its translation is CATSRPGSSSEQFF.

This chain connects TRBV7-8 to TRBJ2-2, with TRBD1 matching over 10 bases. The trim removed 0 bases at V and 7 bases at J, leaving 5 bases unmatched. The CDR3 has 16 amino acids. CDR1 and CDR2 from the germline V gene are SGHVS and FQNEAQ. This chain's CDR3 is CASSLARTGGGGELFF. The CDR3 DNA reads as TGTGCCAGCAGCTTAGCGAGGACAGGGGGTGGCGGGGAGCTGTTTTTT. Looking up the rest from reference TRBV7-8 and TRBJ2-2 gives the full variable domain: GAGVSQSPRYKVAKRGQDVALRCDPISGHVSLFWYQQALGQGPEFLTYFQNEAQLDKSGLPSDRFFAERPEGSVSTLKIQRTQQEDSAVYLCASSLARTGGGGELFFGEGSRLTVL.

The genes are TRBV7-9 and TRBJ1-6; 11 nucleotides match TRBD1. The CDR3 has 19 residues. Germline trimming cut 5 bases from V and 3 bases from J; bases unmatched to any gene: 12. Looked up from germline, CDR1 is SEHNR and CDR2 is FQNEAQ (reference sequence). This CDR3 reads CASSQDRGPQRLYNSPLHF. In DNA form, the CDR3 reads TGTGCCAGCAGCCAGGACAGGGGGCCCCAGAGACTCTATAATTCACCCCTCCACTTT. Complete variable domain (other parts from reference TRBV7-9 and TRBJ1-6): DTGVSQNPRHKITKRGQNVTFRCDPISEHNRLYWYRQTLGQGPEFLTYFQNEAQLEKSRLLSDRFSAERPKGSFSTLEIQRTEQGDSAMYLCASSQDRGPQRLYNSPLHFGNGTRLTVT.

The gene calls are TRBV19 and TRBJ1-1, with 10 bases aligning to TRBD1. The CDR3 runs to 13 residues. Germline loops: CDR1 LNHDA, CDR2 SQIVND (reference sequence). V gave up 8 bases and J gave up 7 bases; unmatched junction bases: 7. This CDR3 is CASSGQGPVEAFF. Here the CDR3 DNA reads TGTGCCAGTTCGGGACAGGGGCCTGTTGAAGCTTTCTTT.

V and J are TRBV19 and TRBJ2-7; D not resolved. Deletions cut 3 bases from V and 0 bases from J, with 6 bases between. The length of the CDR3 is 13 residues. Germline V gives CDR1 LNHDA, CDR2 SQIVND (reference sequence). CDR3 residues: CASSISGSYEQYF. The CDR3 DNA sequence: TGTGCCAGTAGTATTTCCGGCTCCTACGAGCAGTACTTC.

V gene TRBV5-1 combines with J gene TRBJ1-2; 7 bases map to TRBD1. The ends lost 4 bases at V and 0 bases at J; junction bases unmatched: 6. Germline CDR1 reads SGHRS; CDR2 reads YFSETQ. The CDR3 totals 15 residues. In DNA form, the CDR3 reads TGCGCCAGCAGCCCGGGGGACAGTTCTAACTATGGCTACACCTTC. This gives the protein CASSPGDSSNYGYTF.

The chain combines TRBV29-1 with TRBJ1-2, with a possible D match to TRBD1 (6 bases). CDR1 is SQVTM, CDR2 ANQGSEA, per germline. The CDR3 has 13 amino acids. V was pared by 6 bases and J by 2 bases, with 13 bases between. The CDR3 region is CSVARDTNYGYTF. The DNA for the CDR3 is TGCAGCGTAGCGCGGGACACCAACTATGGCTACACCTTC.

The chain joins TRBV30 to TRBJ2-7; a weak D match, TRBD2 (6 bases). This CDR3 has 13 amino acids. Deletions cut 4 bases from V and 2 bases from J, with 12 bases between. Germline values: CDR1 GTSNPN, CDR2 SVGIG (reference sequence). CDR3 amino acids: CAWNLGTPYEQYF. CDR3 nucleotide sequence: TGTGCCTGGAACCTCGGGACTCCCTACGAGCAGTACTTC.

The chain is built from TRBV5-1 and TRBJ1-1, with D maybe TRBD1 (6 bases). CDR3 length: 15 amino acids. Germline assignment: CDR1 SGHRS and CDR2 YFSETQ. Trimming removed 0 bases from V and 5 bases from J, with 14 bases in between. This chain's CDR3 is CASSLGHGGQTEAFF. Written as DNA, the CDR3 is TGCGCCAGCAGCTTGGGCCATGGGGGGCAAACTGAAGCTTTCTTT.